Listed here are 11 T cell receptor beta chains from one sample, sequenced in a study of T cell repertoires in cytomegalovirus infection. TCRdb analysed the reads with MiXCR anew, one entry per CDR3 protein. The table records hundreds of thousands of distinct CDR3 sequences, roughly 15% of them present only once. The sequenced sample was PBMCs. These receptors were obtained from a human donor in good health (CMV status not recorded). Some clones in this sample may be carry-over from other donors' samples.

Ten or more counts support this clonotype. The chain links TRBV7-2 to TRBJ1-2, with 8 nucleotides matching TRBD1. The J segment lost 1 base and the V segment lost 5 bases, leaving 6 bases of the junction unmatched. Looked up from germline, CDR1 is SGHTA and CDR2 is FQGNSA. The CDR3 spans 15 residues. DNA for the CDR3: TGTGCCAGCAGCCCCGGGACAGGTGTTAACTATGGCTACACCTTC. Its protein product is CASSPGTGVNYGYTF.

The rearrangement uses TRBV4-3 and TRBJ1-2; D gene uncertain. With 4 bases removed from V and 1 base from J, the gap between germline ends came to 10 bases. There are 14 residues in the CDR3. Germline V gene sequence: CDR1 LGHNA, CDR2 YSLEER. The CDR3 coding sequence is TGCGCCAGCAGCCCAAGCCGGGATAACTATGGCTACACCTTC. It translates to CASSPSRDNYGYTF.

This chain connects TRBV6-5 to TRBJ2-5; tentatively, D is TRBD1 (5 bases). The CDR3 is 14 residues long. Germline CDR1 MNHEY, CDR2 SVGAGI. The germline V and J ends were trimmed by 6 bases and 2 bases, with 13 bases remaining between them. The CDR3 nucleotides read TGTGCCAGCAGGGACGCGACAGCTCAAGAGACCCAGTACTTC. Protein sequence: CASRDATAQETQYF.

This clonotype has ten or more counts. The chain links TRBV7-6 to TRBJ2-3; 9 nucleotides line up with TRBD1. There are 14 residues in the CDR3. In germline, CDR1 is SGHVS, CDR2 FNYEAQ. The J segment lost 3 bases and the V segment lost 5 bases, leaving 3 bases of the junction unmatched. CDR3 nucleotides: TGTGCCAGCAGCGTAGGGACAGGGACAGATACGCAGTATTTT. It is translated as CASSVGTGTDTQYF.

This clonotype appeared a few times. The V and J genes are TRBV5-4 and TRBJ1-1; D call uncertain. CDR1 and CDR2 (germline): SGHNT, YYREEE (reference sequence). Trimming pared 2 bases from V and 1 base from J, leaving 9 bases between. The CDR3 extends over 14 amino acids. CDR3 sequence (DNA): TGTGCCAGCAGCTTTCAAGGAGCGAACACTGAAGCTTTCTTT. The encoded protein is CASSFQGANTEAFF.

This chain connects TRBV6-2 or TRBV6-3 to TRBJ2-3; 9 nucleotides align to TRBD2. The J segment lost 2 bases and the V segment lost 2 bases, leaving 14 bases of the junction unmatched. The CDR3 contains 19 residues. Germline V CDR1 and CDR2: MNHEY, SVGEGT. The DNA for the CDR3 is TGTGCCAGCAGTTACGAGTACCAGCGGGGGGTAGAATACACAGATACGCAGTATTTT. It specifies CASSYEYQRGVEYTDTQYF.

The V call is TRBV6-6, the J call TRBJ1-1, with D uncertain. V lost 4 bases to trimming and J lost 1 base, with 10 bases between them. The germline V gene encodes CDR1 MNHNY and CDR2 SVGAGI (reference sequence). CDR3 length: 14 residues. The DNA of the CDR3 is TGTGCCAGCAGTTTGGTATGGAAGAACACTGAAGCTTTCTTT. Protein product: CASSLVWKNTEAFF.

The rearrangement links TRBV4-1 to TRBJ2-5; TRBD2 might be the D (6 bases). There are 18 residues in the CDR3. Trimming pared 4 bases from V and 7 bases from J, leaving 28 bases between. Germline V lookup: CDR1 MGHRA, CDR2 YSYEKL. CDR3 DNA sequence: TGCGCCAGCAGCCCAGAGAGTTGGGGGGAAGGGCGAGTCGGGACCCAGTACTTC. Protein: CASSPESWGEGRVGTQYF.

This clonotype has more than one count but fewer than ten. The CDR3 region has the DNA TGTGCCAGCAGCCAAGAGCGGGGGTATACAGATACGCAGTATTTT. Translated: CASSQERGYTDTQYF. The rearrangement links TRBV4-2 to TRBJ2-3; 7 bases match TRBD2. Germline CDR1 and CDR2: LGHNA and YNFKEQ. There are 15 residues in the CDR3. V was clipped by 0 bases and J by 3 bases; unmatched bases: 3.

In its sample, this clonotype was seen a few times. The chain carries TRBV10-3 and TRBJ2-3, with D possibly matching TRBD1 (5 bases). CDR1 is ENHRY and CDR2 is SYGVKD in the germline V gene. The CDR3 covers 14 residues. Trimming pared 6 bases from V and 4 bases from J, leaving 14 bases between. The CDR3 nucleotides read TGTGCCATCAGCCCGGGCCCGACAGCAGATACGCAGTATTTT. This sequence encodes CAISPGPTADTQYF.

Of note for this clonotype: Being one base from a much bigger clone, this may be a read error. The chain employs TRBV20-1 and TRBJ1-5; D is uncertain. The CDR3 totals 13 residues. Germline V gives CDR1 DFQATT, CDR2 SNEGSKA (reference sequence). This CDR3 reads CGAREGSNQPQHF. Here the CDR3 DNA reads TGCGGTGCTAGAGAGGGAAGTAATCAGCCCCAGCATTTT.